Below, 32 T cell receptor beta chains from the same sample are listed, as sequenced in a study of blood T cell repertoires in COVID-19. Sequencing was performed with immunoSEQ multiplex PCR; in TCRdb, only in-frame clones are kept and a portion is missing. The profile shows roughly 70,000 clones, 70% to 75% of them singletons. Specimen: peripheral blood. The receptors here all came from a man between 60 and 70 years old with acute or convalescent COVID-19.

The CDR3 is CASSLASGGGGELFF. The CDR3 DNA reads TGTGCCAGCAGCTTGGCTAGCGGGGGTGGCGGGGAGCTGTTTTTT. The chain uses TRBV5-5 and TRBJ2-2; 10 positions match TRBD2. The CDR3 consists of 15 residues. Germline CDR1 and CDR2: SGHKS and YYEKEE (reference sequence). After removal of 0 bases from V and 7 bases from J, the junction contained 3 bases not matched to a gene.

The V call is TRBV7-3, the J call TRBJ2-1; the match to TRBD2 covers 10 bases. The CDR3 consists of 15 residues. V trimming: 2 bases; J trimming: 9 bases; junction bases outside the gene matches: 7. In germline, CDR1 is SGHTA, CDR2 FQGTGA. As DNA, the CDR3 is TGTGCCAGCAGCTTATCTAGCGGGAGCAAAAGTGAGCAGTTCTTC. Its protein is CASSLSSGSKSEQFF.

This chain connects TRBV30 to TRBJ1-2; tentative D call: TRBD1 (5 bases). The length of the CDR3 is 12 residues. The V and J ends lost 0 bases and 6 bases respectively, with 8 bases between them. Germline CDR1 reads GTSNPN; CDR2 reads SVGIG (reference sequence). In nucleotides, the CDR3 is TGTGCCTGGAGTGTACAGGCAGATGGCTACACCTTC. Translating it yields CAWSVQADGYTF.

This clone has just a few counts. The chain carries TRBV2 and TRBJ2-5; D perhaps matches TRBD1 (6 bases). CDR3 length: 12 amino acids. Between the trimmed V and J ends, which lost 4 bases and 5 bases, there was a span of 8 bases. Looked up from germline, CDR1 is SNHLY and CDR2 is FYNNEI. CDR3 DNA: TGTGCCAGCAGTGTAACAGGGGAGACCCAGTACTTC. Its protein product is CASSVTGETQYF.

The chain links TRBV7-2 to TRBJ2-5, with D perhaps TRBD2 (6 bases). Germline loops: CDR1 SGHTA, CDR2 FQGNSA. The CDR3 is 16 amino acids. V lost 5 bases to trimming and J lost 3 bases, with 19 bases between them. The CDR3 reads CASSKPSAQGEETQYF. The CDR3 DNA follows: TGTGCCAGCAGCAAGCCTAGCGCCCAAGGGGAAGAGACCCAGTACTTC.

This chain uses TRBV11-2 with TRBJ1-1, with unresolved D. V lost 5 bases, J lost 10 bases, and 20 bases lay in between. Looked up from germline, CDR1 is SGHAT and CDR2 is FQNNGV. This CDR3 has 14 amino acids. DNA of the CDR3: TGTGCCAGCAGCCCAACAGTCGCCCCAATGGGAGCTTTCTTT. The encoded protein is CASSPTVAPMGAFF.

The rearrangement uses TRBV5-4 and TRBJ2-3; tentatively, D is TRBD1 (6 bases). V lost 4 bases and J lost 0, with 12 bases in between. Germline V gene lookup returns CDR1 SGHNT and CDR2 YYREEE (reference sequence). The CDR3 length is 15 residues. The CDR3 is CASSPRTDSTDTQYF. DNA of the CDR3: TGTGCCAGCAGCCCTCGGACAGATAGCACAGATACGCAGTATTTT.

The chain has TRBV6-5 and TRBJ2-3; 15 nucleotides match TRBD2. J gave up 8 bases and V 11 bases, and 5 bases lay outside the gene matches. Looked up from germline, CDR1 is MNHEY and CDR2 is SVGAGI. This CDR3 comprises 13 residues. The CDR3 is CAVRTSGGGTQYF. The CDR3 DNA reads as TGTGCCGTCCGGACTAGCGGGGGGGGTACGCAGTATTTT.

The rearrangement links TRBV2 to TRBJ1-6; 8 bases line up with TRBD1. The V gene end was trimmed by 2 bases and the J gene end by 6 bases; junction bases not matched to a gene: 6. CDR1 and CDR2 (germline): SNHLY, FYNNEI. The CDR3 consists of 16 residues. This CDR3 is CASSETGQASNSPLHF. In DNA, the CDR3 is TGTGCCAGCAGTGAAACGGGACAGGCCTCTAATTCACCCCTCCACTTT.

This rearrangement joins TRBV5-1 to TRBJ1-1, with 7 bases matching TRBD1. The CDR3 spans 14 residues. Germline values: CDR1 SGHRS, CDR2 YFSETQ. Trimming took 2 bases from V and 2 from J; bases not matched to a gene: 3. The CDR3 spells CASSFTGVNTEAFF. CDR3 bases: TGCGCCAGCAGCTTCACAGGGGTAAACACTGAAGCTTTCTTT.

A few counts support this clone. J is TRBJ2-7 and V is TRBV29-1; D possibly corresponds to TRBD1 (5 bases). Trimming left V 7 bases short and J 2 bases short, with 12 bases between. The CDR3 covers 12 residues. Germline V CDR1 and CDR2: SQVTM, ANQGSEA. CDR3 in DNA: TGCAGCGAGTGGGCCAGGGCCTACGAGCAGTACTTC. Translated: CSEWARAYEQYF.

The rearrangement joins TRBV4-1 to TRBJ1-1; D call uncertain. Germline CDR1 and CDR2: MGHRA and YSYEKL. Between the trimmed V and J ends, which lost 0 bases and 1 base, there was a span of 9 bases. This CDR3 is 15 amino acids long. CDR3 nucleotides: TGCGCCAGCAGCCAAGACGCGAGCTGGAACACTGAAGCTTTCTTT. Translated, it gives CASSQDASWNTEAFF.

The chain is built from TRBV30 and TRBJ2-1, with D maybe TRBD2 (6 bases). The ends were cut back, 1 base at V and 2 bases at J, with 9 bases in the middle. Germline CDR1 reads GTSNPN; CDR2 reads SVGIG (reference sequence). This CDR3 is built from 14 residues. CDR3 DNA: TGTGCCTGGAGTGGGGGGGACGCCTACAATGAGCAGTTCTTC. Its translation is CAWSGGDAYNEQFF. The full variable domain, in which reference TRBV30 and TRBJ2-1 provide the parts outside the CDR3, is SQTIHQWPATLVQPVGSPLSLECTVEGTSNPNLYWYRQAAGRGLQLLFYSVGIGQISSEVPQNLSASRPQDRQFILSSKKLLLSDSGFYLCAWSGGDAYNEQFFGPGTRLTVL.

The chain is built from TRBV5-1 and TRBJ2-5; D may be TRBD2 (6 bases). V was trimmed by 2 bases and J by 7 bases, leaving 12 bases between them. Germline V gene data show CDR1 as SGHRS and CDR2 as YFSETQ. The CDR3 has 13 residues. For the CDR3, the DNA is TGCGCCAGCAGCTTATCACAGGAGGGGACCCAGTACTTC. Translated: CASSLSQEGTQYF.

Concerning this clone itself: An end of the junction differs from the germline gene, which may be a read error. The gene calls are TRBV7-9 and TRBJ2-2, with 10 positions matching TRBD2. Germline V gene sequence: CDR1 SEHNR, CDR2 FQNEAQ (reference sequence). The CDR3 totals 14 residues. The CDR3 loop reads CGSRASGSNGELFF. CDR3 DNA: TGTGGCAGCCGGGCTAGCGGGAGCAACGGGGAGCTGTTTTTT.

The chain has TRBV6-5 and TRBJ1-6; D not resolved. CDR1 is MNHEY, CDR2 SVGAGI, per germline. Trimming cost V 6 bases and J 9 bases, with 15 bases left between them. The CDR3 spans 14 residues. This CDR3 is CASRETAEGSPLHF. The DNA of the CDR3 is TGTGCCAGCAGGGAGACTGCTGAGGGTTCACCCCTCCACTTT.

This chain joins TRBV5-1 and TRBJ2-5; TRBD1 matches 10 bases. V was pared by 0 bases and J by 5 bases, with 7 bases of the junction left unmatched. CDR3 length equals 16 residues. Germline V gene lookup returns CDR1 SGHRS and CDR2 YFSETQ. The DNA for the CDR3 is TGCGCCAGCAGCTTGGGCGGGACAGGGGCCGGGGAGACCCAGTACTTC. Its translation: CASSLGGTGAGETQYF.

J is TRBJ1-3 and V is TRBV30; D unclear. Germline V lookup: CDR1 GTSNPN, CDR2 SVGIG (reference sequence). V lost 1 base and J lost 6, with 25 bases in between. CDR3 length equals 18 residues. The CDR3 region has the DNA TGTGCCTGGAGTGAACCCACATTTGACGATCTGGGAGCAAACACCATATATTTT. This codes for CAWSEPTFDDLGANTIYF. Full variable domain (rest looked up from reference TRBV30 and TRBJ1-3): SQTIHQWPATLVQPVGSPLSLECTVEGTSNPNLYWYRQAAGRGLQLLFYSVGIGQISSEVPQNLSASRPQDRQFILSSKKLLLSDSGFYLCAWSEPTFDDLGANTIYFGEGSWLTVV.

The rearrangement uses TRBV27 and TRBJ2-4; the match to TRBD1 covers 7 bases. Germline values: CDR1 MNHEY, CDR2 SMNVEV (reference sequence). V lost 5 bases to trimming and J lost 8 bases; unmatched junction nucleotides: 9. This CDR3 contains 14 residues. CDR3: CASSPQGSEDIQYF. The CDR3 DNA sequence: TGTGCCAGCAGTCCACAGGGGTCGGAGGACATTCAGTACTTC.

V usage is TRBV5-1 and J usage is TRBJ2-3; D is ambiguous. The V and J ends lost 2 bases and 0 bases respectively, with 10 bases between them. This CDR3 comprises 15 residues. CDR1 and CDR2 from the germline V gene are SGHRS and YFSETQ. The CDR3 sequence is CASSFSTGSTDTQYF. The CDR3 nucleotides read TGCGCCAGCAGCTTCAGTACGGGTAGCACAGATACGCAGTATTTT. The full variable domain, with the rest looked up from reference TRBV5-1 and TRBJ2-3, is KAGVTQTPRYLIKTRGQQVTLSCSPISGHRSVSWYQQTPGQGLQFLFEYFSETQRNKGNFPGRFSGRQFSNSRSEMNVSTLELGDSALYLCASSFSTGSTDTQYFGPGTRLTVL.

The V gene is TRBV3-1 (or the pseudogene TRBV3-2), the J gene TRBJ2-1; 7 positions agree with TRBD2. The CDR3 totals 13 residues. CDR1 is LGHDT and CDR2 is YNNKEL in the germline V gene (reference sequence). V shed 3 bases, J shed 7 bases, and the junction held 3 bases outside the gene matches. CDR3 coding DNA: TGTGCCAGCAGCCACGGGGGGAGGAATGAGCAGTTCTTC. Protein sequence: CASSHGGRNEQFF.

This clone came up a few times. The chain recombines TRBV27 with TRBJ1-4; 7 bases map to TRBD1. The CDR3 runs to 16 residues. Germline CDR1 reads MNHEY; CDR2 reads SMNVEV (reference sequence). V was pared by 2 bases and J by 5 bases, with 8 bases of the junction left unmatched. In DNA, the CDR3 is TGTGCCAGCAGTTTAAGCGAACCGGGACAGAATGAAAAACTGTTTTTT. Translation: CASSLSEPGQNEKLFF.

The rearrangement links TRBV6-1 to TRBJ2-1, with D possibly being TRBD1 (7 bases). Germline CDR1 is MNHNS and CDR2 is SASEGT. This CDR3 has 16 residues. V lost 0 bases and J lost 4, with 13 bases in between. Written as DNA, the CDR3 is TGTGCCAGCAGTGAAGCGGCGACAGGGAGGTACAATGAGCAGTTCTTC. As protein: CASSEAATGRYNEQFF.

This rearrangement joins TRBV15 to TRBJ2-5; 12 positions agree with TRBD2. V was pared by 2 bases and J by 1 base, with 2 bases of the junction left unmatched. The CDR3 totals 16 residues. Germline assignment: CDR1 LNHNV and CDR2 YYDKDF (reference sequence). As DNA, the CDR3 is TGTGCCACCAGCAGATCGGGACTAGCGGGCCAAGAGACCCAGTACTTC. Its translation: CATSRSGLAGQETQYF.

The chain has TRBV28 and TRBJ2-1, with D possibly being TRBD2 (6 bases). This CDR3 is 15 amino acids long. V gave up 4 bases and J gave up 0 bases, with 10 bases separating them. The V gene's germline CDR1 is MDHEN and CDR2 SYDVKM. CDR3 protein: CASSSGLPSYNEQFF. The CDR3 bases are TGTGCCAGCAGTTCGGGACTGCCCTCCTACAATGAGCAGTTCTTC.

The V and J genes are TRBV5-4 and TRBJ1-4; the D gene is possibly TRBD1 (5 bases). V lost 0 bases and J 8 bases, leaving 14 bases between the germline ends. Germline V gene data show CDR1 as SGHNT and CDR2 as YYREEE (reference sequence). The CDR3 loop spans 15 amino acids. CDR3 loop: CASSLAGEVGEKLFF. The DNA of the CDR3 is TGTGCCAGCAGCTTGGCGGGGGAGGTGGGCGAAAAACTGTTTTTT.

The CDR3 coding sequence is TGTGCCAGCAGCCAAGGTCGAACTAGCGGGATAATGGCCGGGGAGCTGTTTTTT. Protein: CASSQGRTSGIMAGELFF. This rearrangement joins TRBV3-1 (or the pseudogene TRBV3-2) to TRBJ2-2, with TRBD2 matching 10 bases. The trim removed 1 base at V and 6 bases at J, leaving 11 bases unmatched. This CDR3 is built from 18 residues. Germline V CDR1 and CDR2: LGHDT, YNNKEL (reference sequence).

The chain uses TRBV11-2 and TRBJ1-4, with 7 bases identical to TRBD1. J lost 8 bases, V lost 5 bases, and 5 bases had no gene match. Germline V lookup: CDR1 SGHAT, CDR2 FQNNGV. The CDR3 is 13 amino acids. The DNA for the CDR3 is TGTGCCAGCAGCCCGACAGGGTTGGAAAAACTGTTTTTT. Translated, it gives CASSPTGLEKLFF. Full variable domain (missing parts from reference TRBV11-2 and TRBJ1-4): EAGVAQSPRYKIIEKRQSVAFWCNPISGHATLYWYQQILGQGPKLLIQFQNNGVVDDSQLPKDRFSAERLKGVDSTLKIQPAKLEDSAVYLCASSPTGLEKLFFGSGTQLSVL.

This chain connects TRBV4-1 to TRBJ2-4, with 16 bases lining up with TRBD2. Germline CDR1 is MGHRA and CDR2 is YSYEKL. V gave up 4 bases and J gave up 5 bases; unmatched junction bases: 14. CDR3 size: 20 residues. The CDR3 loop reads CASSLEVQGLAGGPQNIQYF. The CDR3 region has the DNA TGCGCCAGCAGCCTGGAAGTCCAGGGACTAGCGGGGGGGCCGCAAAACATTCAGTACTTC.

The J gene is TRBJ2-5, the V gene TRBV19; possible D gene TRBD1, 5 bases. There are 14 residues in the CDR3. The germline V and J ends were trimmed by 4 bases and 1 base, with 10 bases remaining between them. Germline CDR1 and CDR2: LNHDA and SQIVND (reference sequence). The CDR3 DNA reads TGTGCCAGTAGTACATCGACAGTCCAAGAGACCCAGTACTTC. This gives the protein CASSTSTVQETQYF.

The chain employs TRBV3-1 (or the pseudogene TRBV3-2) and TRBJ2-5; weak D call: TRBD2 (6 bases). The CDR3 has 11 amino acids. Trimming pared 4 bases from V and 7 bases from J, leaving 7 bases between. The germline CDR1 and CDR2 sequences are LGHDT and YNNKEL (reference sequence). For the CDR3, the DNA is TGTGCCAGCAGCCCGGGGGTGACCCAGTACTTC. It encodes CASSPGVTQYF.

The rearrangement uses TRBV3-1 (or the pseudogene TRBV3-2) and TRBJ2-1; 11 positions agree with TRBD1. Trimming at V came to 8 bases and at J to 7 bases, leaving 4 bases not matched to a gene. The CDR3 length is 13 residues. CDR1 LGHDT and CDR2 YNNKEL come from the germline V gene (reference sequence). For the CDR3, the DNA is TGTGCCAGCCAGGACAGGGGGCTGAATGAGCAGTTCTTC. Its translation is CASQDRGLNEQFF.